Detailed here is one TCR beta chain. Its recognized antigen is unknown. No quality values exist for individual bases; no much larger clone is one base distant. What the treatment or condition label conveys for this sample: roughly 20 received Ad26.COV2.S at low or high dose, single or two shots; roughly five received placebo; per-sample allocation not given. Repertoires of vaccine and placebo recipients were sequenced from samples collected on day 63 after the first injection. In Cohort 1b, roughly 26 adults aged 18-55 years were enrolled at a single site in Boston, USA, between 29 July and 7 August 2020. Ad26.COV2.S consisted of a replication-incompetent adenovirus type 26 vector by which a prefusion-stabilized SARS-CoV-2 spike protein from the original Wuhan strain was expressed. TCRbeta CDR3 regions were sequenced with the immunoSEQ Assay. After extraction, genomic DNA underwent amplification by bias-controlled multiplex PCR, followed by high-throughput sequencing. The study's processing was this. To quantify the absolute abundance of every unique TCRbeta CDR3 region, sequences were collapsed and filtered. T cell fraction was estimated by normalizing TCRbeta template counts to usable DNA, which was measured by amplifying reference genes present in all nucleated cells. Repertoire TCRs were annotated as SARS-CoV-2-specific when V gene, CDR3 amino acid sequence and J gene were exactly matched to a known reactive TCR set. The reference SARS-CoV-2 TCR set came from MIRA and was filtered for enrichment in COVID-19-positive ImmuneCODE repertoires, removing public or cross-reactive TCRs. Drawing on the MIRA antigens, annotated TCRs were analysed further at the level of specific ORF or position within ORF. Breadth was defined as annotated unique rearrangements over total unique productive rearrangements; depth was the summed frequency of those rearrangements. Group comparisons of TCR breadth used two-sided Wilcoxon rank-sum tests. The clones in this table, taken by TCRdb from immuneACCESS, are in-frame only. Not every clone is retained; where verified, under half of the shortfall comes from an unresolved V gene, and the cause of the rest is unknown. The V and J calls and the clone size are those of that table, but D and trimming were determined from the DNA. Counted in this sample were around 320,000 clones; just under 85% of them appeared once. Of the sample, 2% to 2.5% falls within the top ten clones.

Taken from the germline V gene, the CDR1 and CDR2 loops are SGHVS and FQNEAQ. The CDR3 runs 16 residues from the cysteine to the phenylalanine. Only the CDR3 part of the read is kept: 48 bases, read in frame from the first base. The junction shows trimming of 0 bases on V and 1 base on J, and the gene matches do not reach 3 bases of it. This record belongs to a study of Ad26.COV2.S vaccination and SARS-CoV-2 variants (dated by TCRdb to about 2021). Regarding the research as a whole: Vaccine-arm donors came from COV1001, a multicentre, randomized, double-blind, placebo-controlled phase I-IIa trial of Ad26.COV2.S in healthy adults. The TCR-sequenced set comprised around 30 samples: some 20 Ad26.COV2.S vaccine recipients, 5 placebo recipients and 8 SARS-CoV-2 convalescent individuals. The specificity and breadth of SARS-CoV-2-reactive T cell receptors after Ad26.COV2.S vaccination were assessed by TCRbeta repertoire sequencing. Dosing of Ad26.COV2.S was intramuscular, at either 5x10^10 or 1x10^11 viral particles, delivered as one shot or as two shots spaced 56 days apart. Investigators did not know the trial group allocation while performing experiments and assessing outcomes. Participants in the trial were split at random into five groups of five each, receiving low-dose or high-dose Ad26.COV2.S once or twice, or else placebo on both occasions.

Overall study results and their limits: Vaccine and placebo recipients had similar non-spike TCR breadth, a finding consistent with the vaccine containing only spike. After vaccination, substantial breadth of spike-specific CD8+ and CD4+ T cell responses was reported. Ad26.COV2.S recipients had higher spike-specific TCR breadth than placebo recipients (P = 0.0014). It was noted by the authors that total T cell responses may have been underestimated by the TCR breadth and depth analyses. The study was not powered for comparison of responses between vaccine doses or regimens.

The sequence was collected from a person aged 18 to 59 who received the Ad26.COV2.S COVID-19 vaccine or a placebo. The source was peripheral blood, collected in a trial of Ad26.COV2.S vaccine versus placebo. The sequence links TRBV7-8 to TRBJ2-7; 10 bases in the junction line up with TRBD2. CDR3 region: CASSLAGTSVSYEQYF. DNA sequence: TGTGCCAGCAGCTTAGCCGGGACTAGCGTTTCCTACGAGCAGTACTTC. With the portions outside the CDR3 filled from the reference TRBV7-8 and TRBJ2-7 genes, the complete variable region becomes GAGVSQSPRYKVAKRGQDVALRCDPISGHVSLFWYQQALGQGPEFLTYFQNEAQLDKSGLPSDRFFAERPEGSVSTLKIQRTQQEDSAVYLCASSLAGTSVSYEQYFGPGTRLTVT.